These T cell receptor beta chains were read from a single sample in a study of shared clonotypes between healthy human individuals. Using immunoSEQ multiplex PCR, the repertoire was profiled, and TCRdb retains in-frame clones only, with some absent. The table lists roughly 2,000,000 clones, 93% of them singletons. Sequencing was carried out using naive CD8+ T cells from PBMCs. These receptors were taken from a young man in good health. Some clones in this sample may be carry-over from other donors' samples. The CDR3 runs from the conserved cysteine through the conserved F or W. Each record gives: J gene, CDR3 length, D gene, V gene, clone size, CDR3 protein, CDR3 DNA. D genes are given only for firm matches. Expanded clones get a size class; other rows say once, few or many, or leave the size out.

TRBJ2-7 | 11 | - | TRBV27 | - | CASRTSYEQYF | TGTGCCAGCAGGACTAGCTACGAGCAGTACTTC
TRBJ2-7 | 13 | - | TRBV11-2 | - | CASSAIGGGEQYF | TGTGCCAGCAGCGCCATCGGAGGAGGGGAGCAGTACTTC
TRBJ2-7 | 16 | - | TRBV14 | - | CASSRLLHGLSYEQYF | TGTGCCAGCAGCCGCCTTTTGCATGGCCTCTCCTACGAGCAGTACTTC
TRBJ2-7 | 14 | TRBD1 | TRBV5-5 | - | CASSLTTGVGEQYF | TGTGCCAGCAGCTTAACCACAGGGGTAGGCGAGCAGTACTTC
TRBJ2-7 | 15 | TRBD2 | TRBV9 | - | CASSVAPGGAYEQYF | TGTGCCAGCAGCGTAGCCCCGGGAGGGGCCTACGAGCAGTACTTC
TRBJ2-5 | 15 | - | TRBV7-8 | - | CASSFSAGRRETQYF | TGTGCCAGCAGCTTTTCAGCGGGCCGGCGAGAGACCCAGTACTTC
TRBJ2-7 | 14 | - | TRBV7-3 | - | CASSLTGRDDEQYF | TGTGCCAGCAGCTTAACGGGACGAGACGACGAGCAGTACTTC
TRBJ2-1 | 16 | TRBD1 | TRBV27 | - | CASSTGTGGTYNEQFF | TGTGCCAGCAGTACCGGGACAGGGGGCACCTACAATGAGCAGTTCTTC
TRBJ2-1 | 12 | - | TRBV5-1 | - | CASRGGQNEQFF | TGCGCCAGCAGAGGGGGTCAAAATGAGCAGTTCTTC
TRBJ1-1 | 18 | - | TRBV4-1 | - | CASSQDSLRRGYRTEAFF | TGCGCCAGCAGCCAAGATAGTCTCAGGCGGGGGTATAGGACTGAAGCTTTCTTT
TRBJ2-7 | 13 | - | TRBV7-8 | - | CASSLRGGYEQYF | TGTGCCAGCAGCTTAAGGGGCGGGTACGAGCAGTACTTC
TRBJ2-5 | 15 | - | TRBV2 | - | CASSETASTQETQYF | TGTGCCAGCAGTGAAACGGCCTCGACCCAAGAGACCCAGTACTTC
TRBJ1-1 | 16 | TRBD1 | TRBV19 | - | CASSMTGGYGTTEAFF | TGTGCCAGTAGTATGACAGGGGGGTACGGTACGACTGAAGCTTTCTTT
TRBJ1-1 | 11 | - | TRBV20-1 | few | CSLGVRTEAFF | TGCAGTTTGGGGGTTCGAACTGAAGCTTTCTTT
TRBJ2-1 | 16 | TRBD2 | TRBV7-9 | - | CASSVSGVSSYNEQFF | TGTGCCAGCAGCGTTAGCGGGGTTTCCTCCTACAATGAGCAGTTCTTC
TRBJ2-3 | 16 | TRBD1 | TRBV7-6 | - | CASSLDRDRSTDTQYF | TGTGCCAGCAGCTTAGACCGGGACAGAAGCACAGATACGCAGTATTTT
TRBJ1-5 | 13 | - | TRBV28 | - | CASSPLRYQPQHF | TGTGCCAGCAGTCCCCTTCGGTATCAGCCCCAGCATTTT
TRBJ2-2 | 14 | - | TRBV19 | - | CASSIGAGTGELFF | TGTGCCAGTAGTATCGGGGCAGGGACCGGGGAGCTGTTTTTT
TRBJ2-2 | 18 | - | TRBV9 | - | CASSPYRAQYANTGELFF | TGTGCCAGCAGCCCCTACAGGGCCCAATACGCGAACACCGGGGAGCTGTTTTTT
TRBJ1-2 | 14 | - | TRBV29-1 | - | CSAYMADSNYGYTF | TGCAGCGCCTATATGGCCGACTCAAACTATGGCTACACCTTC
TRBJ2-3 | 17 | - | TRBV11-2 | - | CASSLDVPRDNTDTQYF | TGTGCCAGCAGCTTAGATGTCCCCAGGGACAACACAGATACGCAGTATTTT
TRBJ2-3 | 16 | TRBD2 | TRBV10-1 | - | CASSEVSSGRTDTQYF | TGCGCCAGCAGTGAGGTGTCAAGCGGGAGAACAGATACGCAGTATTTT
TRBJ2-2 | 17 | - | TRBV27 | - | CASSPSVGEGYTGELFF | TGTGCCAGCAGTCCTTCGGTTGGAGAGGGATACACCGGGGAGCTGTTTTTT
TRBJ2-7 | 14 | TRBD1 | TRBV27 | - | CASSLGTGRYEQYF | TGTGCCAGCAGCCTCGGGACAGGGCGGTACGAGCAGTACTTC
TRBJ2-7 | 16 | - | TRBV21-1 | - | CASSTRTRTPSYEQYF | TGTGCCAGCAGCACCCGAACAAGGACTCCCTCCTACGAGCAGTACTTC
TRBJ2-5 | 15 | - | TRBV27 | - | CASSLAPSNQETQYF | TGTGCCAGCAGCCTAGCGCCATCGAACCAAGAGACCCAGTACTTC
TRBJ1-4 | 12 | - | TRBV11-2 | once | CASSFGQQKLFF | TGTGCCAGCAGCTTCGGACAGCAAAAACTGTTTTTT
TRBJ1-3 | 15 | - | TRBV9 | - | CASSVQDAPGNTIYF | TGTGCCAGCAGCGTTCAGGATGCTCCTGGAAACACCATATATTTT
TRBJ1-2 | 13 | TRBD1 | TRBV28 | - | CASQEGAGYGYTF | TGTGCCAGCCAAGAGGGGGCTGGCTATGGCTACACCTTC
TRBJ2-7 | 15 | TRBD2 | TRBV19 | - | CASSKTREGSYEQYF | TGTGCCAGTAGTAAAACCCGGGAGGGCTCCTACGAGCAGTACTTC
TRBJ2-7 | 14 | - | TRBV30 | - | CAWSVLASAYEQYF | TGTGCCTGGAGTGTATTGGCTAGCGCCTACGAGCAGTACTTC
TRBJ2-4 | 14 | - | TRBV13 | - | CASSLGGARNIQYF | TGTGCCAGCAGCTTAGGGGGGGCCCGAAACATTCAGTACTTC
TRBJ2-3 | 13 | - | TRBV25-1 | - | CASRGGAIDTQYF | TGTGCCAGCAGGGGCGGGGCAATAGATACGCAGTATTTT
TRBJ1-2 | 14 | - | TRBV25-1 | - | CASSEPGTNYGYTF | TGTGCCAGCAGTGAACCGGGCACAAACTATGGCTACACCTTC
TRBJ2-3 | 16 | TRBD2 | TRBV15 | - | CATSRRAGGSTDTQYF | TGTGCCACCAGCAGACGAGCGGGAGGCAGCACAGATACGCAGTATTTT
TRBJ2-7 | 16 | - | TRBV7-8 | once | CASSLGSPGQTYEQYF | TGTGCCAGCAGCTTAGGGAGTCCAGGACAGACCTACGAGCAGTACTTC
TRBJ2-1 | 14 | TRBD1 | TRBV4-1 | - | CASSPRDSYNEQFF | TGCGCCAGCAGCCCCCGGGACAGCTACAATGAGCAGTTCTTC
TRBJ2-1 | 15 | TRBD2 | TRBV19 | - | CASSIGQRGNPEQFF | TGTGCCAGTAGTATCGGGCAGCGGGGGAACCCCGAGCAGTTCTTC
TRBJ2-7 | 12 | - | TRBV10-3 | few | CAISPGTYEQYF | TGTGCCATCAGCCCCGGGACCTACGAGCAGTACTTC
TRBJ1-4 | 16 | TRBD1 | TRBV28 | - | CASSWTAGTENEKLFF | TGTGCCAGCAGTTGGACGGCCGGGACAGAGAATGAAAAACTGTTTTTT
TRBJ2-2 | 17 | TRBD1 | TRBV5-6 | - | CASSLAGTELNTGELFF | TGTGCCAGCAGCTTGGCCGGGACAGAACTTAACACCGGGGAGCTGTTTTTT
TRBJ1-1 | 14 | TRBD1 | TRBV28 | - | CASSSDREATEAFF | TGTGCCAGCAGTTCCGACAGGGAGGCCACTGAAGCTTTCTTT
TRBJ2-1 | 13 | - | TRBV29-1 | - | CSVEDTPYNEQFF | TGCAGCGTTGAAGACACACCCTACAATGAGCAGTTCTTC
TRBJ1-1 | 15 | - | TRBV27 | - | CASSFLGREGTEAFF | TGTGCCAGCAGTTTCCTAGGGCGCGAGGGCACTGAAGCTTTCTTT
TRBJ1-5 | 16 | - | TRBV10-3 | - | CAISDLYVRDNQPQHF | TGTGCCATCAGTGATCTCTACGTCCGGGACAATCAGCCCCAGCATTTT